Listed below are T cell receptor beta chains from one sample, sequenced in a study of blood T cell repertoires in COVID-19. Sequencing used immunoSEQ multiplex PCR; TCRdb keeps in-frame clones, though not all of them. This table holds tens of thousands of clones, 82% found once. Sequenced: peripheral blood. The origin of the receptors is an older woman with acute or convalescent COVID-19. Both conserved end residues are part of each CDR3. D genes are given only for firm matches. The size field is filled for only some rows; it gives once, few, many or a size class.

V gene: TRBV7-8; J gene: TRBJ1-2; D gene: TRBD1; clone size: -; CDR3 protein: CASRSGTGPIFGYTF; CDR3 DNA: TGTGCCAGCAGGTCCGGGACAGGGCCTATTTTTGGCTACACCTTC
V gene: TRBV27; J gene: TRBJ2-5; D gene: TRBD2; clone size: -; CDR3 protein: CASSPWRTSIPETQYF; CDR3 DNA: TGTGCCAGCAGTCCGTGGCGGACTAGCATCCCAGAGACCCAGTACTTC
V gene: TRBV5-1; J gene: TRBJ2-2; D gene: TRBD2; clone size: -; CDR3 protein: CASSISGKNTGELFF; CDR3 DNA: TGCGCCAGCAGCATAAGCGGGAAGAACACCGGGGAGCTGTTTTTT
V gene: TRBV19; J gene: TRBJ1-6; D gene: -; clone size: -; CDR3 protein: CASSKMGLNSPLHF; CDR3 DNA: TGTGCCAGTAGTAAAATGGGACTAAATTCACCCCTCCACTTT
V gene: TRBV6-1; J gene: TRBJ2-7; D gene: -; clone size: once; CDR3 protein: CASSEQHYEQYF; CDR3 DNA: TGTGCCAGCAGTGAGCAACACTACGAGCAGTACTTC
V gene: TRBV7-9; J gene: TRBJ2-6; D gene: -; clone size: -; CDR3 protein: CASSPDGRGVRTGANVLTF; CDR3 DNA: TGTGCCAGCAGCCCCGATGGCAGGGGGGTCAGGACTGGGGCCAACGTCCTGACTTTC
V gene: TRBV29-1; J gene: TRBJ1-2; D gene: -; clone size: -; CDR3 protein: CSATPTGPHGYTF; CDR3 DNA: TGCAGCGCTACTCCCACAGGGCCGCATGGCTACACCTTC
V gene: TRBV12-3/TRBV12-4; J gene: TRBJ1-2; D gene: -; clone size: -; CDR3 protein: CASSLGGDYTF; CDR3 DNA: TGTGCCAGCAGTTTGGGAGGGGACTACACCTTC
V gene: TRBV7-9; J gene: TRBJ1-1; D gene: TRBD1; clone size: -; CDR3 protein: CASSLQGARTEAFF; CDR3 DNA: TGTGCCAGCAGTTTACAGGGGGCGCGGACTGAAGCTTTCTTT
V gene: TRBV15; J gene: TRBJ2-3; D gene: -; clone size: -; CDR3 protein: CATSRVASSTDTQYF; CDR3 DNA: TGTGCCACCAGCAGAGTGGCTTCTAGCACAGATACGCAGTATTTT
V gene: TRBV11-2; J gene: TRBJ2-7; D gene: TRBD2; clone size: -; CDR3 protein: CASREREVGYEQYF; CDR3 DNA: TGTGCCAGCCGTGAGCGGGAGGTAGGTTACGAGCAGTACTTC
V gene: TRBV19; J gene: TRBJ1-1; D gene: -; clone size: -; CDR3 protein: CASSTVGVSNTEAFF; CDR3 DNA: TGTGCCAGTAGTACCGTAGGGGTATCGAACACTGAAGCTTTCTTT
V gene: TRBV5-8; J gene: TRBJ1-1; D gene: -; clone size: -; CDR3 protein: CASSFLRGLMNTEAFF; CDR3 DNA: TGTGCCAGCAGCTTTCTCAGGGGCTTGATGAACACTGAAGCTTTCTTT
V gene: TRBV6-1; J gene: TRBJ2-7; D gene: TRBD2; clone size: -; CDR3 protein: CASSASGTSGRGYEQYF; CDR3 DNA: TGTGCCAGCAGTGCCTCCGGGACTAGCGGGAGAGGCTACGAGCAGTACTTC
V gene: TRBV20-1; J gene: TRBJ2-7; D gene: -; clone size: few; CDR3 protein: CSARESYEQYF; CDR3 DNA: TGCAGTGCTAGAGAATCGTACGAGCAGTACTTC
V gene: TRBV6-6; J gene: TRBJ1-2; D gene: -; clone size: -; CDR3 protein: CASSYRQERNYGYTF; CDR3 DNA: TGTGCCAGCAGTTACCGGCAGGAAAGGAACTATGGCTACACCTTC
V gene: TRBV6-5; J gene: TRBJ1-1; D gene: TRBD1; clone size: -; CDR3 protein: CASSYLGTGVSAEAFF; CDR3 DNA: TGTGCCAGCAGTTACTTGGGGACAGGGGTGAGCGCTGAAGCTTTCTTT
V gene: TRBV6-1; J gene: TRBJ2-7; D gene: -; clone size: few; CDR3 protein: CASTGGTSYEQYF; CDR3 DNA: TGTGCCAGCACAGGAGGGACTTCCTACGAGCAGTACTTC
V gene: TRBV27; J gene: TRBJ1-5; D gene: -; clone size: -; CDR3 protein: CASTPRAGVNQPQHF; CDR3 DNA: TGTGCCAGCACCCCCCGGGCAGGGGTCAATCAGCCCCAGCATTTT
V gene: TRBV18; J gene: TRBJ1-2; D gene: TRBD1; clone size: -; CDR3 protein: CASSRSDRGKTGYTF; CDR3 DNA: TGTGCCAGCTCACGGTCGGACAGGGGGAAGACGGGCTACACCTTC
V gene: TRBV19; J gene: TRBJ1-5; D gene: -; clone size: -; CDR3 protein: CASSVHQGSDVQPQHF; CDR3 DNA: TGTGCCAGTAGTGTCCATCAGGGTTCTGACGTTCAGCCCCAGCATTTT
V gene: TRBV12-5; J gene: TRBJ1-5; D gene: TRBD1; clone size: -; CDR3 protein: CASGVAGAGQLFQPQHF; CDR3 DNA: TGTGCTAGTGGAGTGGCTGGTGCGGGACAGTTGTTTCAGCCCCAGCATTTT
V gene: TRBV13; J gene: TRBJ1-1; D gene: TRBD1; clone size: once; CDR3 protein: CASSLSGTGRRNTEAFF; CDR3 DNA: TGTGCCAGCAGCTTAAGCGGGACAGGGAGGAGGAACACTGAAGCTTTCTTT
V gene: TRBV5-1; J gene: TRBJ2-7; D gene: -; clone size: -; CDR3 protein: CASSLYDPPNEQYF; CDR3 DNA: TGCGCCAGCAGCCTATATGATCCCCCAAACGAGCAGTACTTC